This TCR beta chain appears in the sequencing data of a study of early T cells in non-severe SARS-CoV-2 infection. For the study at large: Sequenced bulk RNA came from whole blood that was unsorted, and chains were unpaired.

There are a few counts of this clonotype. Its matching antigen is unknown. Findings of the study overall: VDJdb matching favored anti-spike CD8 responses, missing private and CD4 specificities.

The library protocol tagged individual cDNA molecules with unique molecular identifiers. TCRdb processed the 5' RACE reads anew with MiXCR; each CDR3 protein has one entry. The table shows approximately 80,000 distinct CDR3 sequences, with approximately 12% occurring only once. After removal of 4 bases from V and 6 bases from J, the junction contained 6 bases not matched to a gene. This CDR3 has 15 residues. Per germline, CDR1 SQVTM and CDR2 ANQGSEA. J is TRBJ2-2 and V is TRBV29-1, with 12 bases aligning to TRBD2. Sequenced sample: whole blood. This clonotype was sampled from an adult who was a healthcare worker with PCR-confirmed SARS-CoV-2 infection or an uninfected control (not recorded which). The CDR3 sequence: CSVASLAGGPGELFF. The DNA for the CDR3 is TGCAGCGTTGCCTCCCTAGCGGGAGGGCCCGGGGAGCTGTTTTTT.